The clone carrying this T cell receptor (beta chain) came up once. The data were obtained in a study of sequential checkpoint blockade in melanoma. About the research overall: Patients were randomized 1:1 to nivolumab-then-ipilimumab or ipilimumab-then-nivolumab first-line.

Data came from immunoSEQ multiplex PCR; TCRdb stores just in-frame clones and leaves some out. Altogether some 13,000 clones are present, around 73% being singletons, with the ten largest covering 30% to 40%. Noted treatment: randomized to nivolumab then ipilimumab (arm A) or the reverse (arm B). None of the patients previously received DNA-damaging chemotherapy. PBMC sorting kept live CD3+CD8+ cells without CD19 or CD56. The CDR3 extends over 14 amino acids. Germline loops: CDR1 MGHDK, CDR2 SYGVNS. The rearrangement links TRBV25-1 to TRBJ2-5; 8 bases map to TRBD2. The DNA matches TRBJ2-7 better at its end, which makes the J call doubtful. The sequenced sample was CD8+ T cells sorted from blood (inferred from file names), obtained from a patient given nivolumab and ipilimumab in sequence. This TCR came from a human donor with melanoma. CDR3 amino acids: CANYGRVVAYEQYF. CDR3 nucleotides: TGTGCCAATTACGGGAGGGTAGTAGCGTACGAGCAGTACTTC.